The 20 T cell receptor beta chains below were found in one sample sequenced in a study of cytomegalovirus exposure and HLA in healthy donors. Primers for the PCR totalled 60 Vbeta and 13 Jbeta. Only in-frame clones appear in the TCRdb table, and some are missing; sequencing was by immunoSEQ multiplex PCR. This listing includes 100,000 to 150,000 clones. Sequenced sample: PBMCs. The receptors were sampled from a man aged 25 to 40 in good health and CMV-seronegative.

The chain has TRBV7-2 and TRBJ2-7, with a possible D match to TRBD2 (6 bases). The CDR3 is 15 amino acids. Trimming stripped 3 bases from V and 1 base from J, with 13 bases between. The germline V gene has CDR1 SGHTA and CDR2 FQGNSA. CDR3 residues: CASSFYRGISYEQYF. As DNA, the CDR3 is TGTGCCAGCAGCTTTTATCGCGGGATATCCTACGAGCAGTACTTC.

The chain uses TRBV30 and TRBJ2-7, with 7 bases identical to TRBD1. The length of the CDR3 is 15 residues. After removal of 3 bases from V and 3 bases from J, the junction contained 11 bases not matched to a gene. Per the germline V gene, CDR1 is GTSNPN and CDR2 is SVGIG (reference sequence). The CDR3 region has the DNA TGTGCCTGGAGCAGCTTTGGGACAGTCATCTACGAGCAGTACTTC. This translates into CAWSSFGTVIYEQYF.

A remark on this clone: The sample carries other DNA sequences with the same CDR3. V usage is TRBV7-9 and J usage is TRBJ2-7; a weak D match, TRBD1 (6 bases). CDR3 size: 13 residues. Trimming removed 6 bases from V and 1 base from J, with 10 bases in between. Germline V lookup: CDR1 SEHNR, CDR2 FQNEAQ (reference sequence). CDR3 region: CASRWDTSYEQYF. In DNA form, the CDR3 reads TGTGCCAGCAGGTGGGACACATCCTACGAGCAGTACTTC.

This chain links TRBV7-8 with TRBJ1-1, with 7 bases fitting TRBD1. J was trimmed by 9 bases and V by 4 bases; bases with no gene match: 14. CDR3 length equals 15 residues. The V gene's germline CDR1 is SGHVS and CDR2 FQNEAQ. CDR3 sequence reads: CASSWGDSPSTKAFF. The CDR3 DNA is TGTGCCAGCAGCTGGGGGGACAGCCCTTCGACCAAAGCTTTCTTT.

The V call is TRBV30, the J call TRBJ2-7; 8 nucleotides agree with TRBD1. Looked up from germline, CDR1 is GTSNPN and CDR2 is SVGIG (reference sequence). This CDR3 is built from 15 residues. V lost 5 bases, J lost 1 base, and 10 bases stayed unmatched. The CDR3 is CAWETGQGKSYEQYF. The CDR3 nucleotides read TGTGCCTGGGAAACCGGACAGGGAAAGTCCTACGAGCAGTACTTC.

The chain combines TRBV5-1 with TRBJ2-1; 8 bases line up with TRBD2. This CDR3 is 12 amino acids long. Germline CDR1 is SGHRS and CDR2 is YFSETQ. V dropped 7 bases and J dropped 6; count of bases not matched to a gene: 3. The CDR3 region has the DNA TGCGCCAGCGTCAGCGGGGGCAATGAGCAGTTCTTC. Protein sequence: CASVSGGNEQFF.

The chain combines TRBV9 with TRBJ1-1; 8 bases are a match to TRBD1. The CDR3 consists of 14 residues. Trimming at V came to 3 bases and at J to 1 base, leaving 2 bases not matched to a gene. From germline, CDR1 is SGDLS and CDR2 YYNGEE. In DNA, the CDR3 is TGTGCCAGCAGCGAGACAGGGGAGAACACTGAAGCTTTCTTT. Amino acids: CASSETGENTEAFF. Combining the CDR3 with reference TRBV9 and TRBJ1-1 gives the whole variable domain DSGVTQTPKHLITATGQRVTLRCSPRSGDLSVYWYQQSLDQGLQFLIQYYNGEERAKGNILERFSAQQFPDLHSELNLSSLELGDSALYFCASSETGENTEAFFGQGTRLTVV.

This chain connects TRBV7-2 to TRBJ1-1; D gene ambiguous. Germline CDR1 and CDR2: SGHTA and FQGNSA. With 3 bases removed from V and 5 bases from J, the gap between germline ends came to 13 bases. There are 14 residues in the CDR3. In DNA, the CDR3 is TGTGCCAGCAGCTTGGGTGCGGGAATGACTGAAGCTTTCTTT. Translation: CASSLGAGMTEAFF. Using reference TRBV7-2 and TRBJ1-1 for the parts outside the CDR3, the full variable domain is GAGVSQSPSNKVTEKGKDVELRCDPISGHTALYWYRQSLGQGLEFLIYFQGNSAPDKSGLPSDRFSAERTGGSVSTLTIQRTQQEDSAVYLCASSLGAGMTEAFFGQGTRLTVV.

The chain joins TRBV6-6 to TRBJ2-1, with D possibly being TRBD2 (5 bases). CDR3 length: 13 residues. The V and J ends lost 0 bases and 7 bases respectively, with 7 bases between them. Germline V gene lookup returns CDR1 MNHNY and CDR2 SVGAGI (reference sequence). The CDR3: CASSYSGDNEQFF. CDR3 bases: TGTGCCAGCAGTTACTCCGGGGATAATGAGCAGTTCTTC.

CDR3 sequence reads: CASSSREGTKNIQYF. The CDR3 DNA sequence: TGTGCCAGCAGCTCGCGGGAAGGGACCAAAAACATTCAGTACTTC. The chain uses TRBV5-6 and TRBJ2-4; D perhaps matches TRBD2 (6 bases). With 3 bases removed from V and 2 bases from J, the gap between germline ends came to 12 bases. The CDR3 runs 15 residues. In germline, CDR1 is SGHDT, CDR2 YYEEEE.

The V gene is TRBV20-1, the J gene TRBJ2-7, with no clear D. Germline V gene sequence: CDR1 DFQATT, CDR2 SNEGSKA (reference sequence). The CDR3 spans 8 residues. Trimming removed 8 bases at V and 5 bases at J, with 4 bases between. CDR3 bases: TGCAGTCTTGACGAGCAGTACTTC. Translated, it gives CSLDEQYF.

The genes are TRBV5-8 and TRBJ1-5; D is ambiguous. This CDR3 contains 15 residues. Trimming cost V 2 bases and J 8 bases, with 17 bases left between them. The germline gives CDR1 SGHTS, CDR2 YDEGEE. This chain's CDR3 is CASSLLSTGYEPQHF. The CDR3 bases are TGTGCCAGCAGCTTATTATCCACGGGGTATGAGCCCCAGCATTTT.

The V gene is TRBV19, the J gene TRBJ2-3, with 13 bases that match TRBD2. CDR1 and CDR2 (germline): LNHDA, SQIVND (reference sequence). This CDR3 contains 18 residues. Trimming took 3 bases from V and 0 from J; bases not matched to a gene: 6. CDR3 nucleotides: TGTGCCAGTAGTATTGGACTAGCGGGAGTTGGGAGCACAGATACGCAGTATTTT. Its translation is CASSIGLAGVGSTDTQYF.

J is TRBJ2-7 and V is TRBV20-1; no clear D gene. Germline V gives CDR1 DFQATT, CDR2 SNEGSKA (reference sequence). The CDR3 has 11 residues. Trimming left V 3 bases short and J 7 bases short, with 10 bases between. Here the CDR3 reads CSARTGIEQYF. CDR3 in DNA: TGCAGTGCTAGGACTGGTATTGAGCAGTACTTC.

This sequence joins TRBV6-1 and TRBJ2-7, with TRBD1 identical over 9 bases. Germline CDR1 is MNHNS and CDR2 is SASEGT. V lost 2 bases and J lost 4; bases outside the gene matches: 9. The CDR3 is 16 residues long. The CDR3 DNA reads as TGTGCCAGCAGTGAAATGGTTGGGACAGGGCTGTACGAGCAGTACTTC. Translated, it gives CASSEMVGTGLYEQYF.

J is TRBJ2-2 and V is TRBV9; D unclear. V was pared by 5 bases and J by 6 bases, with 11 bases between. The CDR3 length is 13 residues. Germline loops: CDR1 SGDLS, CDR2 YYNGEE. The CDR3 region has the DNA TGTGCCAGCAGTTCAGTGAATTCCGGGGAGCTGTTTTTT. Translated: CASSSVNSGELFF.

The chain uses TRBV25-1 and TRBJ2-5; maybe TRBD2 (7 bases). The CDR3 extends over 16 amino acids. The V gene lost 3 bases and the J gene lost 5 bases, with 19 bases spanning the gap. The germline gives CDR1 MGHDK, CDR2 SYGVNS. For the CDR3, the DNA is TGTGCCAGCAGTGATATCGGGGGGACGCAGGGGGAGACCCAGTACTTC. This encodes CASSDIGGTQGETQYF.

The rearrangement links TRBV9 to TRBJ1-3, with 7 bases fitting TRBD1. CDR3 length: 15 residues. Trimming cost V 4 bases and J 7 bases; bases outside gene matches: 11. CDR1 SGDLS and CDR2 YYNGEE come from the germline V gene. The CDR3 nucleotides read TGTGCCAGCAGCTTGAACAGGGGTCAGTGGAACACCATATATTTT. It translates to CASSLNRGQWNTIYF.

The V and J genes are TRBV30 and TRBJ1-5, with 9 bases lining up with TRBD1. Germline values: CDR1 GTSNPN, CDR2 SVGIG (reference sequence). This CDR3 is 15 amino acids long. The junction had 7 bases not matched to a gene; V was cut back by 2 bases and J by 5 bases. The CDR3 nucleotides read TGTGCCTGGAGTTCGGACAGGGGTACGGATCAGCCCCAGCATTTT. Its protein product is CAWSSDRGTDQPQHF.

The V and J genes are TRBV4-2 and TRBJ2-2; TRBD2 aligns across 10 bases. V lost 1 base to trimming and J lost 0 bases; unmatched junction nucleotides: 2. This CDR3 has 17 residues. From germline, CDR1 is LGHNA and CDR2 YNFKEQ. This CDR3 reads CASSQGLAGANTGELFF. The CDR3 bases are TGTGCCAGCAGCCAAGGTCTAGCGGGAGCGAACACCGGGGAGCTGTTTTTT.